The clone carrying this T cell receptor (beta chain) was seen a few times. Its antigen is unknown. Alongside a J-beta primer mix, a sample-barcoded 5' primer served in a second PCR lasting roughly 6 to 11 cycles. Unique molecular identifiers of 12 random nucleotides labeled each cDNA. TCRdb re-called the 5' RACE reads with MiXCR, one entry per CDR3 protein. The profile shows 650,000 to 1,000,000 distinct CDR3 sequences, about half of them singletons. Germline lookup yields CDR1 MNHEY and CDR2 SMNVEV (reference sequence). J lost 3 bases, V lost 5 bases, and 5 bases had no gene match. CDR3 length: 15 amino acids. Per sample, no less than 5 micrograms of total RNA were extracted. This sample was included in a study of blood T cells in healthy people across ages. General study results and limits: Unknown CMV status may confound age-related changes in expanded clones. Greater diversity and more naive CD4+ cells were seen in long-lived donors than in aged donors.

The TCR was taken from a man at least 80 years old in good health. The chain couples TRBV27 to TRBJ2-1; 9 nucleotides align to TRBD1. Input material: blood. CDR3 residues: CASSRGTGLYNEQFF. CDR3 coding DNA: TGTGCCAGCAGTCGGGGGACAGGGCTCTACAATGAGCAGTTCTTC.